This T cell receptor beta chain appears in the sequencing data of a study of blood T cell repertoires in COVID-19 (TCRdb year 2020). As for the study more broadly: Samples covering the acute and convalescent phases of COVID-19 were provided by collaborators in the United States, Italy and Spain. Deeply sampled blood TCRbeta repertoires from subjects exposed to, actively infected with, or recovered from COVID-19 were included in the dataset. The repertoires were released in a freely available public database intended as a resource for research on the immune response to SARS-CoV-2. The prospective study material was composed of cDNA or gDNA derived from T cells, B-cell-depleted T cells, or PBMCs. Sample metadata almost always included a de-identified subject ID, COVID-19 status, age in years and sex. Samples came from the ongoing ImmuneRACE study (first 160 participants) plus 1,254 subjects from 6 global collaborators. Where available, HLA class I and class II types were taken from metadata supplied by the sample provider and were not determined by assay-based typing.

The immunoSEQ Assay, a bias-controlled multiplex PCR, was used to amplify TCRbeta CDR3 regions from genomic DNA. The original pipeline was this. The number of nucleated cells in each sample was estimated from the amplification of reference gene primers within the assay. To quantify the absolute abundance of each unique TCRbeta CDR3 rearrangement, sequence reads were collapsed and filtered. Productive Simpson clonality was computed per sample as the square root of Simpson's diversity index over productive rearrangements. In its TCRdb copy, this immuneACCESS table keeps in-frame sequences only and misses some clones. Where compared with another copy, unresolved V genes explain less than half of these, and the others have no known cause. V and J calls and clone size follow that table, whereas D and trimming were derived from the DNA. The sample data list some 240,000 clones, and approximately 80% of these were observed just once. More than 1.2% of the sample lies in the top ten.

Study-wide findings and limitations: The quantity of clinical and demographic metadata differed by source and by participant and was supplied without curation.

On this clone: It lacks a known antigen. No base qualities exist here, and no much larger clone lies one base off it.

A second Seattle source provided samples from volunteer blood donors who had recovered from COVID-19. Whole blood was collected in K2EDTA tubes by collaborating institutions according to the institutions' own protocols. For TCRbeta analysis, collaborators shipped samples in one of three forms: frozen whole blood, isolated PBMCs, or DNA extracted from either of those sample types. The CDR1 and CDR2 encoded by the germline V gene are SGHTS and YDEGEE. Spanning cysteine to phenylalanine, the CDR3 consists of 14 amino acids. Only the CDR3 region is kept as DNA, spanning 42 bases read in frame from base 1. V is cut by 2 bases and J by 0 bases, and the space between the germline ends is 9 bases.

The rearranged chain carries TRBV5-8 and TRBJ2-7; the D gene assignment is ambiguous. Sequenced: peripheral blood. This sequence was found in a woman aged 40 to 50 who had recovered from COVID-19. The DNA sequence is TGTGCCAGCAGCTTCTACGGTAGCTCCTACGAGCAGTACTTC. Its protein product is CASSFYGSSYEQYF.